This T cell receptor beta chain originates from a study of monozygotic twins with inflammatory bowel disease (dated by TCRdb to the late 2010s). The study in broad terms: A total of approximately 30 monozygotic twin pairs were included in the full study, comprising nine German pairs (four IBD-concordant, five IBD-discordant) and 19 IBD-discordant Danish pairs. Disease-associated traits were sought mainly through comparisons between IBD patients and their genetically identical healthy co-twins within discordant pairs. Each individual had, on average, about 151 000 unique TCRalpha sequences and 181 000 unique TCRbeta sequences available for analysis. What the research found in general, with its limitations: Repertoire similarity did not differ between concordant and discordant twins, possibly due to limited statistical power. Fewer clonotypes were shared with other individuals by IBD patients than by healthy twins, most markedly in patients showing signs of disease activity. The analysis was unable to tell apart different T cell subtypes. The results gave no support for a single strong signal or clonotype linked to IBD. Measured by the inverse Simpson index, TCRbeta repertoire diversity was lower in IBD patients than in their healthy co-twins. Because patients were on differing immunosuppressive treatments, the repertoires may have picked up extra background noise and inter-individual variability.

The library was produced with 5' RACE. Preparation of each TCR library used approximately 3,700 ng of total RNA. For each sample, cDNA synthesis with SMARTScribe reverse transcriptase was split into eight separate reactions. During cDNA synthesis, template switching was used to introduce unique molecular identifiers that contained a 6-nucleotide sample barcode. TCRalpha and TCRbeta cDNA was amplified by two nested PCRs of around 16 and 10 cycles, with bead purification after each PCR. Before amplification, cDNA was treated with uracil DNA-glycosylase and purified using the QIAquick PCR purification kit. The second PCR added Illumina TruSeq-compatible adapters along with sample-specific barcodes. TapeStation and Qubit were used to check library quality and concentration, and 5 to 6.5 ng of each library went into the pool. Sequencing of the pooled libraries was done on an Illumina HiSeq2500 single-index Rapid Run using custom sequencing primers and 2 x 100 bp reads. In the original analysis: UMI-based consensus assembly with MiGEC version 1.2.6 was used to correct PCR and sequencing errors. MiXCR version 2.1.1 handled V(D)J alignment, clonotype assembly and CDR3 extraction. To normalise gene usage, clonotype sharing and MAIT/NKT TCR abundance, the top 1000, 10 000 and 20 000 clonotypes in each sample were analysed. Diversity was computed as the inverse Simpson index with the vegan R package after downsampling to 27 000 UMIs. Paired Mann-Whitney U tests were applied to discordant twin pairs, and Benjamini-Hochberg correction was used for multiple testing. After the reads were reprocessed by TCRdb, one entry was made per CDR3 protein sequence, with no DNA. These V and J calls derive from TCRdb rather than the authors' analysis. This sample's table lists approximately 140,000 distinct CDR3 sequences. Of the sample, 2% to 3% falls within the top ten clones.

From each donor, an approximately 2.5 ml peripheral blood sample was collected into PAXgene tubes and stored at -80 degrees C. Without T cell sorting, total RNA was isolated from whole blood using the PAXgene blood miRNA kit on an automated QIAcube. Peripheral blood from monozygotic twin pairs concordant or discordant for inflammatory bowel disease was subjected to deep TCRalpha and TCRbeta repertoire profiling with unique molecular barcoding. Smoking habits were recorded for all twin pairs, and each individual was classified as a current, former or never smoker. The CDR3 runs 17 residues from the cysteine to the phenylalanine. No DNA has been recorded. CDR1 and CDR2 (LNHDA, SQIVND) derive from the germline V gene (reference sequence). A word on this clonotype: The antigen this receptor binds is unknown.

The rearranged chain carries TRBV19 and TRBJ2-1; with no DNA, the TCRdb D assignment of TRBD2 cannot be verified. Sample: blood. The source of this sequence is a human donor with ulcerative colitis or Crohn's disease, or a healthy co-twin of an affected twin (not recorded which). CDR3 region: CASSTPLLAGVYNEQFF.